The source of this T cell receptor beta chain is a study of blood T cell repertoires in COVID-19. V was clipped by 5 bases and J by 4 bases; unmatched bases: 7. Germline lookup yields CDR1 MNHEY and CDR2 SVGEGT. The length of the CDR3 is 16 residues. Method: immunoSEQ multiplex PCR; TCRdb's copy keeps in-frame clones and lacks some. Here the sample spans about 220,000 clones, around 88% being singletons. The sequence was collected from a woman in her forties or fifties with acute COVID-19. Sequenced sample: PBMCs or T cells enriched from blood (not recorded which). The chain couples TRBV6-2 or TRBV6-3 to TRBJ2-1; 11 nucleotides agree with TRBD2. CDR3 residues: CASSNPGLAEYNEQFF. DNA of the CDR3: TGTGCCAGCAGTAATCCGGGACTAGCGGAATACAATGAGCAGTTCTTC.